This T cell receptor beta chain was retrieved from a study of blood T cell repertoires in COVID-19. Across the study: Italy, Spain and the United States were the sources of the convalescent and acute COVID-19 samples.

Germline CDR1 GTSNPN, CDR2 SVGIG (reference sequence). This CDR3 region has 15 residues. The ends were cut back, 2 bases at V and 6 bases at J, with 19 bases in the middle. Authors' analysis steps: The authors estimated nucleated cell counts from reference gene primer amplification. Only in-frame clones appear in the TCRdb table, and some are missing; sequencing was by immunoSEQ multiplex PCR. The D gene and trimming were derived from the DNA, and the V and J assignments and clone size from that table. The sample holds approximately 210,000 clones; 65% to 90% are singletons and the top ten take around 5.1%.

Material: peripheral blood. The origin of this receptor is a human donor in a cohort sampled during active COVID-19. The chain joins TRBV30 to TRBJ1-1; D remains unclear. The CDR3 DNA sequence: TGTGCCTGGAGTAGGTTTCCGGGTCCCAGCGCTGAAGCTTTCTTT. It yields the protein CAWSRFPGPSAEAFF. The variable domain in full, with the rest retrieved from reference TRBV30 and TRBJ1-1, is SQTIHQWPATLVQPVGSPLSLECTVEGTSNPNLYWYRQAAGRGLQLLFYSVGIGQISSEVPQNLSASRPQDRQFILSSKKLLLSDSGFYLCAWSRFPGPSAEAFFGQGTRLTVV.